These 31 T cell receptor beta chains share one sample of origin, sequenced in a study of cytomegalovirus exposure and HLA in healthy donors. The PCR had 60 Vbeta and 13 Jbeta primers. Clones were sequenced by immunoSEQ multiplex PCR, and TCRdb holds only the in-frame ones, with some missing. The sample consists of about 140,000 clones, 65% to 85% of them appearing once. The material sequenced was PBMCs. These receptor sequences come from a woman aged 35 to 49 in good health and CMV-seropositive.

The chain joins TRBV2 to TRBJ1-6; 10 nucleotides line up with TRBD1. The CDR3 has 14 amino acids. Germline trimming cut 6 bases from V and 7 bases from J; bases unmatched to any gene: 3. Germline assignment: CDR1 SNHLY and CDR2 FYNNEI. The CDR3 DNA follows: TGTGCCAGCAGCCTGGGACAGGGGAATTCACCCCTCCACTTT. Amino acid sequence: CASSLGQGNSPLHF.

V and J are TRBV18 and TRBJ1-5, with a weak D call TRBD1 (6 bases). The germline V gene has CDR1 KGHSH and CDR2 LQKENI. The CDR3 sequence is 15 residues long. Trimming took off 2 bases at V and 7 bases at J, with 15 bases between the two ends. CDR3 protein: CASSPAQGLGQPQHF. CDR3 bases: TGTGCCAGCTCACCAGCACAGGGTCTGGGGCAGCCCCAGCATTTT. Combining the CDR3 with reference TRBV18 and TRBJ1-5 gives the whole variable domain NAGVMQNPRHLVRRRGQEARLRCSPMKGHSHVYWYRQLPEEGLKFMVYLQKENIIDESGMPKERFSAEFPKEGPSILRIQQVVRGDSAAYFCASSPAQGLGQPQHFGDGTRLSIL.

V gene TRBV19 combines with J gene TRBJ1-2; a weak D match, TRBD1 (6 bases). Germline-derived CDR1 and CDR2 are LNHDA and SQIVND (reference sequence). V was trimmed by 3 bases and J by 7 bases, leaving 12 bases between them. The CDR3 runs to 13 residues. The CDR3 DNA is TGTGCCAGTAGTATCTCGGACAGTGGTGGCTACACCTTC. It codes for CASSISDSGGYTF. Based on the CDR3 plus reference TRBV19 and TRBJ1-2, the full variable domain is DGGITQSPKYLFRKEGQNVTLSCEQNLNHDAMYWYRQDPGQGLRLIYYSQIVNDFQKGDIAEGYSVSREKKESFPLTVTSAQKNPTAFYLCASSISDSGGYTFGSGTRLTVV.

This clone has just one count. The chain has TRBV28 and TRBJ1-2; D remains unclear. Trimming pared 3 bases from V and 3 bases from J, leaving 5 bases between. CDR3 length: 12 residues. Per germline, CDR1 MDHEN and CDR2 SYDVKM. The CDR3 DNA reads as TGTGCCAGCAGTTTTGAGGACTATGGCTACACCTTC. Encoded protein: CASSFEDYGYTF.

This clone was seen only once. This chain uses TRBV2 with TRBJ2-7, with TRBD1 as a possible D gene (6 bases). The germline CDR1 and CDR2 sequences are SNHLY and FYNNEI. There are 12 residues in the CDR3. V was pared by 10 bases and J by 4 bases, with 14 bases between. The CDR3 is CATKGEKYEQYF. The CDR3 DNA follows: TGTGCCACCAAGGGGGAGAAGTACGAGCAGTACTTC. The full variable domain, completed using reference TRBV2 and TRBJ2-7, is EPEVTQTPSHQVTQMGQEVILRCVPISNHLYFYWYRQILGQKVEFLVSFYNNEISEKSEIFDDQFSVERPDGSNFTLKIRSTKLEDSAMYFCATKGEKYEQYFGPGTRLTVT.

The rearrangement joins TRBV6-4 to TRBJ1-2, with 8 bases fitting TRBD1. CDR3 size: 22 residues. Germline trimming cut 2 bases from V and 0 bases from J; bases unmatched to any gene: 23. Germline V gene lookup returns CDR1 MRHNA and CDR2 SNTAGT. CDR3 sequence (DNA): TGTGCCAGCAGTGACGGTTGGCCAGAACAAGGGAACAGGGGGACAGCTAACTATGGCTACACCTTC. Translating gives CASSDGWPEQGNRGTANYGYTF.

The V gene is TRBV6-6, the J gene TRBJ2-2; D gene unclear. CDR1 and CDR2 (germline): MNHNY, SVGAGI (reference sequence). Trimming removed 10 bases from V and 0 bases from J, with 6 bases in between. This CDR3 spans 12 amino acids. CDR3 protein: CATGANTGELFF. CDR3 bases: TGTGCCACCGGTGCGAACACCGGGGAGCTGTTTTTT.

The chain couples TRBV11-2 to TRBJ1-2; D remains ambiguous. CDR3 size: 13 residues. V was trimmed by 2 bases and J by 8 bases, leaving 12 bases between them. CDR1 is SGHAT, CDR2 FQNNGV, per germline. The CDR3 spells CASSLLVRGGYTF. CDR3 DNA: TGTGCCAGCAGCTTACTAGTCCGAGGGGGCTACACCTTC.

The V gene is TRBV27, the J gene TRBJ1-1; TRBD1 is a possible D gene (6 bases). Germline values: CDR1 MNHEY, CDR2 SMNVEV (reference sequence). Trimming took off 5 bases at V and 1 base at J, with 17 bases between the two ends. This CDR3 has 16 amino acids. The CDR3 DNA follows: TGTGCCAGCAGTCCGCCACTGGGGACAAAGAACACTGAAGCTTTCTTT. It encodes CASSPPLGTKNTEAFF.

The rearrangement uses TRBV7-2 and TRBJ2-5; tentatively, D is TRBD2 (6 bases). Between the trimmed V and J ends, which lost 0 bases and 7 bases, there was a span of 15 bases. Germline CDR1 is SGHTA and CDR2 is FQGNSA. The CDR3 contains 15 residues. The CDR3 spells CASSLALGGAGTQYF. The CDR3 nucleotides read TGTGCCAGCAGCTTAGCGCTAGGCGGGGCGGGGACCCAGTACTTC.

CDR3 nucleotides: TGTGCCAGCAGCCCGACAGGGGGAGGAGAGACCCAGTACTTC. It yields the protein CASSPTGGGETQYF. V is TRBV7-3 and J is TRBJ2-5; 9 nucleotides match TRBD1. The germline V gene has CDR1 SGHTA and CDR2 FQGTGA. V trimming: 5 bases; J trimming: 4 bases; junction bases outside the gene matches: 5. This CDR3 comprises 14 residues. The full variable domain, with the rest looked up from reference TRBV7-3 and TRBJ2-5, is GAGVSQTPSNKVTEKGKYVELRCDPISGHTALYWYRQSLGQGPEFLIYFQGTGAADDSGLPNDRFFAVRPEGSVSTLKIQRTERGDSAVYLCASSPTGGGETQYFGPGTRLLVL.

The chain uses TRBV20-1 and TRBJ2-1; no clear D. This CDR3 has 11 residues. Per the germline V gene, CDR1 is DFQATT and CDR2 is SNEGSKA (reference sequence). CDR3 nucleotides: TGCGCGAGGCGGTTGGACAATGAGCAGTTCTTC. It translates to CARRLDNEQFF.

The rearrangement joins TRBV21-1 to TRBJ2-7; the DNA was not compared with TRBD2, the D call given in the table. TRBV21-1 is tagged as a pseudogene. The CDR3 length is 17 residues. The chain's CDR3 is CASSKKLRPEGHYEQYF. The CDR3 DNA reads as TGTGCCAGCAGCAAAAAGTTGCGTCCGGAGGGCCACTACGAGCAGTACTTC.

The rearrangement links TRBV28 to TRBJ1-1; 9 bases align to TRBD1. The CDR3 has 14 residues. Germline lookup yields CDR1 MDHEN and CDR2 SYDVKM. The V and J ends lost 2 bases and 6 bases, in that order; junction bases with no gene match: 4. In DNA form, the CDR3 reads TGTGCCAGCAGTTTACAGGGGACAGGGTCTGAAGCTTTCTTT. Amino acid sequence: CASSLQGTGSEAFF.

CDR3 nucleotide sequence: TGTGCCGCGTGCCGGGACTCCCCTAGAAATGAGCAGTTCTTC. This sequence encodes CAACRDSPRNEQFF. The chain joins TRBV28 to TRBJ2-1; tentative D call: TRBD2 (6 bases). V lost 11 bases and J 7 bases, leaving 21 bases between the germline ends. The CDR3 length is 14 residues. CDR1 and CDR2 (germline): MDHEN, SYDVKM.

This chain links TRBV2 with TRBJ1-1; 7 nucleotides align to TRBD1. In germline, CDR1 is SNHLY, CDR2 FYNNEI. J was trimmed by 5 bases and V by 5 bases; bases with no gene match: 5. The CDR3 runs to 13 residues. The CDR3 DNA reads as TGTGCCAGCAGTTCAGGGGGATGGACTGAAGCTTTCTTT. Its translation: CASSSGGWTEAFF.

This clone was counted a few times. The rearrangement uses TRBV6-5 and TRBJ1-4, with a possible D match to TRBD1 (5 bases). The germline gives CDR1 MNHEY, CDR2 SVGAGI. The CDR3 is made up of 15 amino acids. V was pared by 0 bases and J by 3 bases, with 8 bases between. The DNA for the CDR3 is TGTGCCAGCAGTTACTCGACGACAGCTAATGAAAAACTGTTTTTT. Translating gives CASSYSTTANEKLFF.

The chain has TRBV11-2 and TRBJ1-4; no clear D gene. The CDR3 runs 18 residues. CDR1 SGHAT and CDR2 FQNNGV come from the germline V gene. Trimming pared 4 bases from V and 2 bases from J, leaving 20 bases between. Here the CDR3 reads CASSSPRTELGTNEKLFF. CDR3 sequence (DNA): TGTGCCAGCAGCTCCCCTCGAACGGAGCTTGGTACTAATGAAAAACTGTTTTTT.

This clone was picked up a small number of times. The chain has TRBV18 and TRBJ1-4, with TRBD1 identical over 8 bases. The V gene end was trimmed by 1 base and the J gene end by 3 bases; junction bases not matched to a gene: 10. This CDR3 contains 18 residues. Germline V gene sequence: CDR1 KGHSH, CDR2 LQKENI. CDR3 region: CASSPLQGVIQANEKLFF. The CDR3 coding sequence is TGTGCCAGCTCACCACTACAGGGGGTGATTCAAGCTAATGAAAAACTGTTTTTT.

This clone was found once. The chain employs TRBV6-1 and TRBJ2-6, with 8 bases aligning to TRBD1. The CDR3 is 15 amino acids. V shed 6 bases, J shed 2 bases, and the junction held 3 bases outside the gene matches. The germline V gene has CDR1 MNHNS and CDR2 SASEGT. This chain's CDR3 is CASRLTGAGANVLTF. In nucleotides, the CDR3 is TGTGCCAGCAGATTGACAGGGGCTGGGGCCAACGTCCTGACTTTC.

This rearrangement joins TRBV7-2 to TRBJ1-1, with D tentatively TRBD1 (5 bases). Germline assignment: CDR1 SGHTA and CDR2 FQGNSA. V dropped 1 base and J dropped 3 bases, with 18 bases sitting between them. This CDR3 is 17 amino acids long. The CDR3 spells CASSLVTGLLLDTEAFF. In DNA, the CDR3 is TGTGCCAGCAGCTTAGTTACAGGTCTGCTCCTAGACACTGAAGCTTTCTTT.

V and J are TRBV10-3 and TRBJ2-5, with D possibly TRBD1 on 8 matching bases. This CDR3 is built from 14 residues. V was shortened by 5 bases and J by 11 bases, with 21 bases between the two germline ends. Germline loops: CDR1 ENHRY, CDR2 SYGVKD. Here the CDR3 reads CAISPDREAREQYF. CDR3 nucleotide sequence: TGTGCCATCAGTCCGGACAGGGAAGCGCGGGAGCAGTACTTC.

This chain links TRBV6-1 with TRBJ2-7; 10 bases align to TRBD1. The CDR3 has 14 amino acids. The germline V gene encodes CDR1 MNHNS and CDR2 SASEGT. V dropped 8 bases and J dropped 2; count of bases not matched to a gene: 6. In nucleotides, the CDR3 is TGTGCCAGCCATCGGACAGGGGGGGCCTACGAGCAGTACTTC. The encoded protein is CASHRTGGAYEQYF.

The chain combines TRBV7-2 with TRBJ1-2; D gene uncertain. CDR3 length: 12 residues. CDR1 and CDR2 from the germline V gene are SGHTA and FQGNSA. Trimming pared 1 base from V and 7 bases from J, leaving 7 bases between. CDR3 DNA: TGTGCCAGCAGCTTAGAACTGATTGGCTACACCTTC. Encoded protein: CASSLELIGYTF.

This clone was observed a few times. The rearrangement uses TRBV11-2 and TRBJ2-4, with 10 bases aligning to TRBD2. This CDR3 has 14 amino acids. The V gene's germline CDR1 is SGHAT and CDR2 FQNNGV. The J segment lost 9 bases and the V segment lost 5 bases, leaving 7 bases of the junction unmatched. CDR3 sequence: CASSPSGRGGIQYF. CDR3 in DNA: TGTGCCAGCAGCCCAAGCGGGAGGGGCGGCATTCAGTACTTC.

The chain recombines TRBV10-3 with TRBJ2-6; TRBD1 matches 9 bases. The CDR3 spans 20 residues. Looked up from germline, CDR1 is ENHRY and CDR2 is SYGVKD. Losses at the gene ends were 3 bases for V and 2 bases for J; bases not matched to a gene: 14. CDR3 sequence reads: CAISDVLPGQGQTGANVLTF. DNA for the CDR3: TGTGCCATCAGTGATGTCCTTCCGGGACAGGGCCAGACTGGGGCCAACGTCCTGACTTTC.

This clone was observed a handful of times. This chain connects TRBV7-8 to TRBJ1-1, with D possibly matching TRBD1 (6 bases). Germline V lookup: CDR1 SGHVS, CDR2 FQNEAQ. V was pared by 6 bases and J by 0 bases, with 14 bases between. The CDR3 runs to 15 residues. The CDR3 DNA sequence: TGTGCCAGCAGAGTCAGGACAGACATGAACACTGAAGCTTTCTTT. Protein: CASRVRTDMNTEAFF.

The gene calls are TRBV19 and TRBJ1-1; tentative D call: TRBD1 (5 bases). The CDR3 is 15 residues long. The V gene's germline CDR1 is LNHDA and CDR2 SQIVND (reference sequence). Trimming left V 3 bases short and J 2 bases short, with 13 bases between. The CDR3 region is CASSMAAGYNTEAFF. The DNA of the CDR3 is TGTGCCAGTAGTATGGCCGCAGGGTATAACACTGAAGCTTTCTTT.

To note about this clone: Other DNA variants within this sample encode the same CDR3. The chain combines TRBV29-1 with TRBJ1-2; 8 positions match TRBD1. V was pared by 4 bases and J by 4 bases, with 2 bases of the junction left unmatched. Germline V gene sequence: CDR1 SQVTM, CDR2 ANQGSEA. The CDR3 length is 12 residues. The CDR3 loop is CSVVGQGYGYTF. The CDR3 nucleotides read TGCAGCGTTGTCGGACAGGGCTATGGCTACACCTTC.

The chain links TRBV7-2 to TRBJ2-1, with 7 bases aligning to TRBD2. Germline loops: CDR1 SGHTA, CDR2 FQGNSA. The length of the CDR3 is 16 residues. J gave up 5 bases and V 5 bases, and 12 bases lay outside the gene matches. CDR3 coding DNA: TGTGCCAGCAGCGTAGAACTAGCGAGGATCCACAATGAGCAGTTCTTC. It yields the protein CASSVELARIHNEQFF.

This clone appeared a single time. V usage is TRBV28 and J usage is TRBJ1-1, with TRBD1 matching over 9 bases. The V gene end was trimmed by 1 base and the J gene end by 6 bases; junction bases not matched to a gene: 15. Looked up from germline, CDR1 is MDHEN and CDR2 is SYDVKM. The CDR3 is made up of 18 amino acids. The DNA for the CDR3 is TGTGCCAGCAGTTTATTCGGGACAGGGACCTCATTCAACGCTGAAGCTTTCTTT. Its translation: CASSLFGTGTSFNAEAFF.